This T cell receptor beta chain comes out of a study of response to subunit inactivated influenza vaccine. CDR1 is MNHNS and CDR2 is SASEGT in the germline V gene. The ends were cut back, 6 bases at V and 4 bases at J, with 10 bases in the middle. This CDR3 is built from 13 residues. MiXCR, run by TCRdb on the RT-PCR reads, gives a single entry per CDR3 protein. The sample records approximately 300,000 distinct CDR3 sequences, roughly 20% being singletons. Sequenced here: PBMCs from blood, sampled approximately 22 months after vaccination. The gene calls are TRBV6-1 and TRBJ2-1; D unresolved. The clonotype originates from a man between 50 and 70 years old who received an inactivated influenza vaccine. In DNA form, the CDR3 reads TGTGCCAGCAGGGCCAGCGCTTACAATGAGCAGTTCTTC. Protein product: CASRASAYNEQFF.